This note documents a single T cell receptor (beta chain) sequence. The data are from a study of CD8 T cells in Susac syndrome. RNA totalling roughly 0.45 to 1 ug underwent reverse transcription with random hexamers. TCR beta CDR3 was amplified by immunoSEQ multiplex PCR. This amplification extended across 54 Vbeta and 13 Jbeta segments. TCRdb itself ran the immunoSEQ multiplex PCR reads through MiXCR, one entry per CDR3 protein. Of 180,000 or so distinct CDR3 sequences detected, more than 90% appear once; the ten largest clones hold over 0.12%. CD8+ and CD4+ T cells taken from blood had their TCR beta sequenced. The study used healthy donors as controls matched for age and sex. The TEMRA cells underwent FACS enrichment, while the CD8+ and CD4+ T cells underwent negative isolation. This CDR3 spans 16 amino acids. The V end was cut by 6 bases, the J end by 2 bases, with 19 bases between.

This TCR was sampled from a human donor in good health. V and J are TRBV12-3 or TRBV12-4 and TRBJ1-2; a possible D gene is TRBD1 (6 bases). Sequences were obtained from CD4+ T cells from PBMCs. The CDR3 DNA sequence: TGTGCCAGCAGCCCCGGGGTGTCCGGACAGAACTATGGCTACACCTTC. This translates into CASSPGVSGQNYGYTF.